The clone carrying this T cell receptor (beta chain) was seen at least ten times. The antigen is unknown. TCRdb analysed the 5' RACE reads with MiXCR anew, one entry per CDR3 protein. The sample contains around 890,000 distinct CDR3 sequences, approximately 12% of which appear only once. This specimen belongs to a study of CD8 T cells in ankylosing spondylitis. Findings and limits, study-wide: Previously reported in reactive arthritis synovial fluid and blood were some of the motif variants. What seemed typical of ankylosing spondylitis blood was a TCR beta motif built from roughly eight highly homologous variants.

CDR3 length equals 12 residues. CDR1 is SGHRS, CDR2 YFSETQ, per germline. V lost 3 bases, J lost 5 bases, and 9 bases lay in between. The chain carries TRBV5-1 and TRBJ2-7; TRBD1 might be the D (6 bases). The sequence was obtained from a male donor with ankylosing spondylitis. Material for sequencing was blood, either unsorted or a sorted T cell fraction (not recorded which). CDR3 protein: CASSSQGHEQYF. The CDR3, as DNA: TGCGCCAGCAGCTCACAGGGCCACGAGCAGTACTTC. The variable domain in full, completed from reference TRBV5-1 and TRBJ2-7, reads KAGVTQTPRYLIKTRGQQVTLSCSPISGHRSVSWYQQTPGQGLQFLFEYFSETQRNKGNFPGRFSGRQFSNSRSEMNVSTLELGDSALYLCASSSQGHEQYFGPGTRLTVT.